Listed below are T cell receptor beta chains from one sample, sequenced in a study of OX40 agonist ivuxolimab in advanced cancers. TCRdb's table, derived via immunoSEQ multiplex PCR, lists solely in-frame clones and lacks some. The sample has tens of thousands of clones; about nine tenths are singletons. The source material was CD4+ or CD8+ T cells sorted from blood, sampled in a trial of the OX40 agonist ivuxolimab. The source is an adult with an advanced solid tumor such as melanoma, head and neck, liver or kidney cancer. Each CDR3 is given with its conserved first and last residue. The order of the fields is V gene, J gene, clone size, D gene, CDR3 DNA, CDR3 protein. D genes are given only for firm matches. The size entry is marked missing in some rows and otherwise reads once, few, many or a size class.

TRBV7-9	TRBJ2-7	NA	NA	TGTGCCAGCAGCCTCAGCGGGTCTTACACCTACGAGCAGTACTTC	CASSLSGSYTYEQYF
TRBV20-1	TRBJ2-5	once	NA	TGCAGTGCTTATAGGGAGACCCAGTACTTC	CSAYRETQYF
TRBV19	TRBJ2-3	NA	NA	TGTGCCAGTAGCGCCGCGGATACGCAGTATTTT	CASSAADTQYF
TRBV6-5	TRBJ1-2	NA	NA	TGTGCCAGCAGTGGAGGGGACAATAACTATGGCTACACCTTC	CASSGGDNNYGYTF
TRBV5-6	TRBJ2-7	NA	NA	TGTGCCAGCAGCTTGCTGGGATACTACGAGCAGTACTTC	CASSLLGYYEQYF
TRBV28	TRBJ1-5	NA	TRBD1	TGTGCCAGCAGTCCCCCGACAGGGGGCAGTCAGCCCCAGCATTTT	CASSPPTGGSQPQHF
TRBV27	TRBJ2-1	NA	TRBD2	TGTGCCAGCAGTTTCAAGCGGGAGGGCCATGAGCAGTTCTTC	CASSFKREGHEQFF
TRBV19	TRBJ1-5	NA	TRBD1	TGTGCCAGCGGACAGGGGGCTGGTCAGCCCCAGCATTTT	CASGQGAGQPQHF
TRBV10-2	TRBJ2-7	NA	NA	TGCGCCAGCATCTCGGGAGCTCCCTCCTACGAGCAGTACTTC	CASISGAPSYEQYF
TRBV6-1	TRBJ2-2	NA	TRBD2	TGTGCCAGTAGCGGGAGGACGAACACCGGGGAGCTGTTTTTT	CASSGRTNTGELFF
TRBV5-5	TRBJ2-7	once	NA	TGTGCCAGCAGCCCGGGGACAACCCGCACCTACGAGCAGTACTTC	CASSPGTTRTYEQYF
TRBV28	TRBJ2-5	NA	TRBD2	TGTGCCAGCGGGCAGACTAGCGGGAGACAAGAGACCCAGTACTTC	CASGQTSGRQETQYF
TRBV11-2	TRBJ1-2	NA	NA	TGTGCCAGCAGCGAGGTGGTGGGCGGCTACACCTTC	CASSEVVGGYTF
TRBV6-5	TRBJ1-4	NA	NA	TGTGCCAGCAGTTACGGGGGCAGAAATAATGAAAAACTGTTTTTT	CASSYGGRNNEKLFF
TRBV9	TRBJ2-3	NA	NA	TGTGCCAGCAGCGTAGGGGTTAGCACAGATACGCAGTATTTT	CASSVGVSTDTQYF
TRBV9	TRBJ2-1	NA	TRBD2	TGTGCCAGCAGCGTCCGGACTAGCGTTAACTACAATGAGCAGTTCTTC	CASSVRTSVNYNEQFF
TRBV28	TRBJ1-2	NA	NA	TGTGCCACCACCTGGGGTTCTGGGCAGATATATGGCTACACCTTC	CATTWGSGQIYGYTF
TRBV6-6	TRBJ1-1	NA	TRBD1	TGTGCCAGCACCTCTACAGGGGGCTTCACTGAAGCTTTCTTT	CASTSTGGFTEAFF
TRBV28	TRBJ1-3	NA	TRBD1	TGTGCCAGCAGGCCCCCGGGGACAGGGAACACCATATATTTT	CASRPPGTGNTIYF
TRBV5-1	TRBJ2-1	NA	TRBD1	TGCGCCAGCAGCTCTTCCGGGACAGGATCCAATGAGCAGTTCTTC	CASSSSGTGSNEQFF
TRBV6-5	TRBJ2-1	NA	TRBD1	TGTGCCAGTAAACAGGGGACGGACAATGAGCAGTTCTTC	CASKQGTDNEQFF
TRBV5-1	TRBJ2-7	NA	TRBD2	TGCGCCAGCAGCGCTCGACAGGGGACTAGCGGGAGTATCAGCTACGAGCAGTACTTC	CASSARQGTSGSISYEQYF
TRBV10-3	TRBJ2-5	NA	TRBD1	TGTGCCATCAGCCAGGAGCGAAGGGGGCCCCAAGAGACCCAGTACTTC	CAISQERRGPQETQYF
TRBV30	TRBJ2-2	NA	NA	TGTGCCTGGAGCTTCCTTGGGCCGAACACCGGGGAGCTGTTTTTT	CAWSFLGPNTGELFF
TRBV5-6	TRBJ2-5	once	TRBD1	TGTGCCAGCAGCCGATGGGACAGGGGAGAGACCCAGTACTTC	CASSRWDRGETQYF
TRBV9	TRBJ2-1	NA	NA	TGTGCCAGCAGCGAAGGGCCCTACAATGAGCAGTTCTTC	CASSEGPYNEQFF
TRBV6-5	TRBJ1-2	NA	NA	TGTGCCAGCAGGACGGTCGGGAGCAACTATGGCTACACCTTC	CASRTVGSNYGYTF
TRBV7-9	TRBJ2-7	NA	TRBD1	TGTGCCAGCAGCCAAGGACAGGGGGCCTACGAGCAGTACTTC	CASSQGQGAYEQYF
TRBV9	TRBJ1-1	once	NA	TGTGCCAGCAGCGTAGGGCTACTAGGGACTGAAGCTTTCTTT	CASSVGLLGTEAFF
TRBV30	TRBJ1-2	NA	NA	TGTGCCTGGACCCCAGGGGTCAGGTCCTATGGCTACACCTTC	CAWTPGVRSYGYTF
TRBV5-1	TRBJ2-2	NA	TRBD1	TGCGCCAGCAGCCCAGGACAGGGATACACCGGGGAGCTGTTTTTT	CASSPGQGYTGELFF
TRBV7-2	TRBJ2-7	medium-sized	NA	TGTGCCAGCAGCTTAGCGCCGGGACACACCTACGAGCAGTACTTC	CASSLAPGHTYEQYF
TRBV19	TRBJ2-4	NA	NA	TGTGCCAGTAGTATAGTAGGAACCAAAAACATTCAGTACTTC	CASSIVGTKNIQYF
TRBV19	TRBJ1-3	NA	NA	TGTGCCAGTAGTTTTCGGGACACTGGAAACACCATATATTTT	CASSFRDTGNTIYF
TRBV25-1	TRBJ1-3	NA	TRBD1	TGTGCCAGCAGCGACAGGGTCTCTGGAAACACCATATATTTT	CASSDRVSGNTIYF
TRBV20-1	TRBJ2-5	NA	TRBD2	TGCAGTGCGAAGGGAGGGAAGACCCAGTACTTC	CSAKGGKTQYF
TRBV6-6	TRBJ2-1	NA	NA	TGTGCCATCCGAATGAGGAGGAGCAGCTCCTACAATGAGCAGTTCTTC	CAIRMRRSSSYNEQFF
TRBV11-1	TRBJ2-3	NA	TRBD1	TGTGCCAGCAGGGCGACCGGGACAGGGTTTTATACGCAGTATTTT	CASRATGTGFYTQYF
TRBV19	TRBJ1-1	few	TRBD1	TGTGCCAGTACCAAGGGTTCGGACAGGGTATTTGGAGACACTGAAGCTTTCTTT	CASTKGSDRVFGDTEAFF
TRBV28	TRBJ2-4	NA	NA	TGTGCCAGCGCTCCCGGGGGGCTAGCCAAAAACATTCAGTACTTC	CASAPGGLAKNIQYF
TRBV2	TRBJ2-5	once	NA	TGTGCCAGCAGTTCCCGGGACTTATACGAGACCCAGTACTTC	CASSSRDLYETQYF
TRBV5-6	TRBJ2-5	once	NA	TGTGCCAGCAGCCTAGTGGCCCAAGAGACCCAGTACTTC	CASSLVAQETQYF